This entry lists 27 T cell receptor beta chains sequenced from one sample in a study of T cells in Graves' hyperthyroidism and ophthalmopathy. Amplification of TCR beta CDR3 regions was performed using RNA transcripts as template. The primer set for the first-round RT-PCR of the TCR CDR3 was HTBI. A single record per CDR3 protein comes from TCRdb applying MiXCR to the multiplex PCR reads. The data contain 550,000 to 800,000 distinct CDR3 sequences, about a sixth of them seen just once; the ten biggest clones take up roughly 8%. Sequencing input: blood. Source of these receptors: a man between 18 and 35 years old with Graves' hyperthyroidism.

This clonotype has at least ten counts. The chain links TRBV20-1 to TRBJ1-1; 7 bases align to TRBD1. The CDR3 is 14 residues long. CDR1 is DFQATT and CDR2 is SNEGSKA in the germline V gene (reference sequence). The ends lost 5 bases at V and 0 bases at J; junction bases unmatched: 6. The CDR3, as DNA: TGCAGTGCTCAAGGGACAGCCTTGAACACTGAAGCTTTCTTT. Translating it yields CSAQGTALNTEAFF.

This clonotype was seen at least ten times. V gene TRBV28 combines with J gene TRBJ2-1, with 8 nucleotides matching TRBD2. The V segment lost 4 bases and the J segment 10 bases; nucleotides outside the gene matches: 9. This CDR3 spans 14 amino acids. Per germline, CDR1 MDHEN and CDR2 SYDVKM. CDR3 in amino acids: CASSSPGLGREQFF. CDR3 DNA sequence: TGTGCCAGCAGTTCTCCGGGACTAGGGAGGGAGCAGTTCTTC. Using reference TRBV28 and TRBJ2-1 for the parts outside the CDR3, the full variable domain is DVKVTQSSRYLVKRTGEKVFLECVQDMDHENMFWYRQDPGLGLRLIYFSYDVKMKEKGDIPEGYSVSREKKERFSLILESASTNQTSMYLCASSSPGLGREQFFGPGTRLTVL.

This clonotype showed up just a few times. This may be a read error: a much more frequent sequence differs by one nucleotide. V is TRBV28 and J is TRBJ1-1; D is ambiguous. CDR1 is MDHEN and CDR2 is SYDVKM in the germline V gene. The V end lost 0 bases, the J end lost 1 base, and 6 bases lay between the germline ends. This CDR3 is built from 14 residues. CDR3 region: CASSLWGGNTEAFF. The CDR3 bases are TGTGCCAGCAGTTTATGGGGAGGGAACACTGAAGCTTTCTTT.

This clonotype was seen repeatedly, ten times or more. The rearrangement joins TRBV11-1 to TRBJ2-7, with TRBD1 identical over 10 bases. V lost 4 bases and J lost 5; bases outside the gene matches: 5. Germline V gives CDR1 SGHAT, CDR2 FQDESV (reference sequence). The length of the CDR3 is 14 residues. The CDR3 loop reads CASSSRQGANEQYF. Written as DNA, the CDR3 is TGTGCCAGCAGCTCAAGACAGGGGGCCAACGAGCAGTACTTC.

This clonotype was seen many times. The V gene is TRBV28, the J gene TRBJ2-7; no definite D call. The CDR3 is made up of 13 amino acids. The germline CDR1 and CDR2 sequences are MDHEN and SYDVKM. Between the trimmed V and J ends, which lost 2 bases and 2 bases, there was a span of 7 bases. The CDR3 bases are TGTGCCAGCAGTTTAGCGCCTCCCTACGAGCAGTACTTC. Amino acids: CASSLAPPYEQYF.

There are many counts of this clonotype. V and J are TRBV28 and TRBJ2-7; weak D call: TRBD1 (6 bases). There are 15 residues in the CDR3. Germline CDR1 is MDHEN and CDR2 is SYDVKM. V lost 8 bases and J 0 bases, leaving 17 bases between the germline ends. The CDR3 loop reads CASAQWTEPSYEQYF. The CDR3 DNA is TGTGCCAGCGCCCAATGGACAGAGCCCTCCTACGAGCAGTACTTC.

This clonotype came up a few times. This chain joins TRBV10-3 and TRBJ1-2, with D possibly matching TRBD1 (6 bases). The CDR3 is 14 amino acids. CDR1 ENHRY and CDR2 SYGVKD come from the germline V gene. V lost 6 bases to trimming and J lost 6 bases, with 17 bases between them. Here the CDR3 reads CAISLQGGADGYTF. The CDR3 DNA sequence: TGTGCCATCAGCTTACAGGGAGGAGCGGATGGCTACACCTTC.

This clonotype was recorded a few times. The chain recombines TRBV6-1 with TRBJ1-5; 11 bases fit TRBD1. Germline V gene lookup returns CDR1 MNHNS and CDR2 SASEGT. CDR3 length: 19 residues. With V trimmed by 7 bases and J by 0 bases, 14 bases remained unmatched. The CDR3 sequence is CASTRKGDRGSLSNQPQHF. In DNA, the CDR3 is TGTGCCAGCACGAGAAAGGGGGACAGGGGGTCCCTTAGCAATCAGCCCCAGCATTTT.

Note on this clonotype: A single base separates this from a much larger clone, so it may be a read error. The rearrangement links TRBV2 to TRBJ1-1; D uncertain. The CDR3 sequence is 14 residues long. CDR1 and CDR2 from the germline V gene are SNHLY and FYNNEI. Deletions cut 9 bases from V and 6 bases from J, with 20 bases between. In DNA, the CDR3 is TGTGCCAGGCAAGCAAAACAACTCGGGGCTGAAGCTTTCTTT. Translating it yields CARQAKQLGAEAFF.

This clonotype was seen ten or more times. The rearrangement joins TRBV27 to TRBJ2-7, with 10 bases matching TRBD2. The CDR3 sequence is 16 residues long. Trimming took 0 bases from V and 3 from J; bases not matched to a gene: 5. Per germline, CDR1 MNHEY and CDR2 SMNVEV (reference sequence). CDR3 sequence (DNA): TGTGCCAGCAGTTTATCGGCTAGCGGGAGTTACTACGAGCAGTACTTC. Translating it yields CASSLSASGSYYEQYF.

This clonotype appeared many times. Written as DNA, the CDR3 is TGTGCCAGCAGAGTTACCGGCCAGGCTATGTCCCAGTACTTC. It is translated as CASRVTGQAMSQYF. V usage is TRBV13 and J usage is TRBJ2-5; D gene unclear. CDR3 length: 14 amino acids. Per the germline V gene, CDR1 is PRHDT and CDR2 is FYEKMQ (reference sequence). Trimming removed 6 bases at V and 9 bases at J, with 20 bases between.

This clonotype was recorded a few times. The gene calls are TRBV5-1 and TRBJ1-2; TRBD1 aligns across 7 bases. Per germline, CDR1 SGHRS and CDR2 YFSETQ. There are 16 residues in the CDR3. V trimming: 0 bases; J trimming: 8 bases; junction bases outside the gene matches: 13. CDR3 protein: CASSLGPRQGSGGYTF. In nucleotides, the CDR3 is TGCGCCAGCAGCTTGGGCCCTCGACAGGGATCGGGCGGCTACACCTTC.

The chain couples TRBV9 to TRBJ2-3; 7 nucleotides align to TRBD2. V lost 0 bases to trimming and J lost 3 bases; unmatched junction nucleotides: 13. Germline V gives CDR1 SGDLS, CDR2 YYNGEE. This CDR3 is built from 18 residues. CDR3 in amino acids: CASSVDGTGGRATDTQYF. CDR3 in DNA: TGTGCCAGCAGCGTAGACGGGACCGGGGGGAGGGCTACAGATACGCAGTATTTT. The full variable domain, rest sourced from reference TRBV9 and TRBJ2-3, is DSGVTQTPKHLITATGQRVTLRCSPRSGDLSVYWYQQSLDQGLQFLIQYYNGEERAKGNILERFSAQQFPDLHSELNLSSLELGDSALYFCASSVDGTGGRATDTQYFGPGTRLTVL.

The chain has TRBV7-9 and TRBJ1-3, with a tentative D call TRBD1 (5 bases). Germline V lookup: CDR1 SEHNR, CDR2 FQNEAQ (reference sequence). Trimming stripped 0 bases from V and 4 bases from J, with 10 bases between. The CDR3 totals 15 residues. In nucleotides, the CDR3 is TGTGCCAGCAGCTTAGCATTGGGGCTAGGAAACACCATATATTTT. Protein product: CASSLALGLGNTIYF.

There are many counts of this clonotype. V gene TRBV2 combines with J gene TRBJ2-1; D uncertain. Germline lookup yields CDR1 SNHLY and CDR2 FYNNEI. This CDR3 spans 10 amino acids. Between the trimmed V and J ends, which lost 8 bases and 9 bases, there was a span of 8 bases. The CDR3 DNA follows: TGTGCCAGCTTTGCGCCTGAGCAGTTCTTC. This sequence encodes CASFAPEQFF. Filled out from reference TRBV2 and TRBJ2-1, the complete variable domain reads EPEVTQTPSHQVTQMGQEVILRCVPISNHLYFYWYRQILGQKVEFLVSFYNNEISEKSEIFDDQFSVERPDGSNFTLKIRSTKLEDSAMYFCASFAPEQFFGPGTRLTVL.

In this sample, this clonotype turned up many times. This chain joins TRBV7-8 and TRBJ2-6; TRBD2 matches at 8 bases. Trimming removed 2 bases from V and 1 base from J; junction bases left unmatched: 7. Germline CDR1 and CDR2: SGHVS and FQNEAQ. The CDR3 loop spans 18 amino acids. This CDR3 is CASSLPGLDLSGANVLTF. DNA of the CDR3: TGTGCCAGCAGCTTACCGGGACTAGATTTGTCTGGGGCCAACGTCCTGACTTTC.

In its sample, this clonotype was seen a few times. This chain links TRBV19 with TRBJ2-7; D remains unclear. Germline V lookup: CDR1 LNHDA, CDR2 SQIVND (reference sequence). The CDR3 runs to 14 residues. V was pared by 5 bases and J by 4 bases, with 15 bases between. The CDR3 DNA reads TGTGCCAGTAGTCCGCCTTCTAATCGGTACGAGCAGTACTTC. Translation: CASSPPSNRYEQYF.

This clonotype was recorded many times. The V call is TRBV20-1, the J call TRBJ1-2, with D hard to call. Trimming removed 6 bases from V and 2 bases from J, with 10 bases in between. The V gene's germline CDR1 is DFQATT and CDR2 SNEGSKA (reference sequence). The CDR3 is 12 residues long. The CDR3 loop is CSAAPRNYGYTF. The CDR3 DNA sequence: TGCAGTGCCGCGCCCCGGAACTATGGCTACACCTTC.

The chain has TRBV2 and TRBJ1-6, with D tentatively TRBD1 (5 bases). Germline V gene lookup returns CDR1 SNHLY and CDR2 FYNNEI. V dropped 8 bases and J dropped 5 bases, with 7 bases sitting between them. The CDR3 spans 12 residues. The CDR3 sequence is CASQGHNSPLHF. The CDR3, as DNA: TGTGCCAGCCAGGGCCATAATTCACCCCTCCACTTT. Full variable domain (missing parts from reference TRBV2 and TRBJ1-6): EPEVTQTPSHQVTQMGQEVILRCVPISNHLYFYWYRQILGQKVEFLVSFYNNEISEKSEIFDDQFSVERPDGSNFTLKIRSTKLEDSAMYFCASQGHNSPLHFGNGTRLTVT.

J is TRBJ2-5 and V is TRBV18; TRBD1 matches 7 bases. This CDR3 contains 14 residues. V dropped 0 bases and J dropped 4; count of bases not matched to a gene: 2. Germline V gives CDR1 KGHSH, CDR2 LQKENI. Here the CDR3 reads CASSPPTGRETQYF. In DNA, the CDR3 is TGTGCCAGCTCACCACCGACAGGGAGAGAGACCCAGTACTTC.

The chain carries TRBV19 and TRBJ2-3; the match to TRBD2 covers 15 bases. Trimming at V came to 4 bases and at J to 6 bases, leaving 11 bases not matched to a gene. The CDR3 extends over 18 amino acids. Germline CDR1 is LNHDA and CDR2 is SQIVND (reference sequence). CDR3 in DNA: TGTGCCAGTAGTAACGGACTAGCGGGAGGGCTCCGGATGGATACGCAGTATTTT. It is translated as CASSNGLAGGLRMDTQYF.

The genes are TRBV6-1 and TRBJ2-1; the match to TRBD1 covers 7 bases. With V trimmed by 6 bases and J by 4 bases, 12 bases remained unmatched. Germline V CDR1 and CDR2: MNHNS, SASEGT. The CDR3 is 16 residues long. Here the CDR3 reads CASSFTGTVLYNEQFF. CDR3 coding DNA: TGTGCCAGCAGCTTCACCGGGACAGTGCTGTACAATGAGCAGTTCTTC.

This clonotype was seen a few times. This sequence joins TRBV12-3 or TRBV12-4 and TRBJ2-2, with 7 positions matching TRBD1. With 6 bases clipped from V and 7 bases from J, the junction kept 11 bases outside the gene matches. The CDR3 spans 15 residues. This chain's CDR3 is CASRRAQGSGGELFF. The DNA of the CDR3 is TGTGCCAGCAGGAGGGCACAGGGGAGTGGCGGGGAGCTGTTTTTT.

This clonotype has a count of ten or more. The chain has TRBV6-5 and TRBJ1-2, with 7 bases that match TRBD1. Germline CDR1 is MNHEY and CDR2 is SVGAGI. J gave up 2 bases and V 2 bases, and 2 bases lay outside the gene matches. The CDR3 totals 14 residues. CDR3 residues: CASSYGRGNYGYTF. CDR3 in DNA: TGTGCCAGCAGTTACGGCAGGGGGAACTATGGCTACACCTTC.

The chain employs TRBV2 and TRBJ2-7; the match to TRBD2 covers 7 bases. The CDR3 is made up of 12 amino acids. Germline-derived CDR1 and CDR2 are SNHLY and FYNNEI. The ends lost 7 bases at V and 4 bases at J; junction bases unmatched: 4. Written as DNA, the CDR3 is TGTGCCAGCAATGCGGGAGTGTACGAGCAGTACTTC. Its translation: CASNAGVYEQYF.

This clonotype came up many times. The chain combines TRBV28 with TRBJ2-3; 10 bases line up with TRBD1. Germline lookup yields CDR1 MDHEN and CDR2 SYDVKM. The CDR3 sequence is 20 residues long. V shed 7 bases, J shed 3 bases, and the junction held 22 bases outside the gene matches. CDR3 coding DNA: TGTGCCAGCACCCCTTCTTACCCCATTCACCCGGGACAGGGGACAGATACGCAGTATTTT. This codes for CASTPSYPIHPGQGTDTQYF.

This chain connects TRBV28 to TRBJ1-1; perhaps TRBD1 as D (6 bases). The CDR3 has 15 residues. With 4 bases removed from V and 0 bases from J, the gap between germline ends came to 12 bases. The germline V gene encodes CDR1 MDHEN and CDR2 SYDVKM. CDR3 sequence (DNA): TGTGCCAGCAGTTCCCCCCGGGGGCTGAACACTGAAGCTTTCTTT. Its protein product is CASSSPRGLNTEAFF. The full variable domain, its missing parts supplied by reference TRBV28 and TRBJ1-1, is DVKVTQSSRYLVKRTGEKVFLECVQDMDHENMFWYRQDPGLGLRLIYFSYDVKMKEKGDIPEGYSVSREKKERFSLILESASTNQTSMYLCASSSPRGLNTEAFFGQGTRLTVV.